This T cell receptor beta chain was identified during a study of vaccination effects on CD4 cells after COVID-19 (dated by TCRdb to between 2021 and 2024). Study-wide context: Two doses of either the BNT162b2 or the mRNA-1273 mRNA SARS-CoV-2 vaccine were administered to participants. Pre-vaccine samples from a couple of convalescent patients were drawn 16 days and one week before the first dose, 142 and 148 days after COVID-19 diagnosis. The study compared SARS-CoV-2 spike-specific CD4+ TCR repertoires before and after mRNA vaccination in COVID-19 convalescent patients and infection-naive vaccine recipients. A total of 10 COVID-19 convalescent patients and a few SARS-CoV-2-naive healthy vaccine recipients were included in the full study. The Oncomine TCR Beta short-read assay on an Illumina iSeq 100 was used to sequence cultures from other donors in the study. Broader findings and caveats from the paper: Limitations of the study were the small number of convalescent patients and the absence of early post-infection timepoints. In convalescent patients, the post-vaccine spike-reactive repertoire consisted mainly of new vaccine-induced clones, largely distinct from infection-induced clones. Marked clonal contraction was observed in both infection-induced and vaccine-induced clones at late post-vaccination timepoints, consistent with waning T cell responses.

V and J are truncated by 3 bases and 2 bases respectively, leaving an intervening sequence of 8 bases. The germline V gene sets CDR1 to KGHSH and CDR2 to LQKENI. From cysteine to phenylalanine, the CDR3 is 13 amino acids long. The read is trimmed to its CDR3 DNA, 39 bases read in frame from base 1. Libraries were built with the immunoSEQ multiplex PCR assay. TCR beta CDR3 sequencing was performed on DNA from the cultured, isolated CD4+ T cells. The study's processing was this. Non-productive TCR sequences were removed, reads were trimmed to the CDR3 region, and CDR3s of at least 7 amino acids were retained. Antigen-specific clonotypes were identified using the MANAFEST web app by comparison of expansion in peptide wells against reference cultures. To be called positive, a clone needed expansion at FDR<0.05 compared with the reference and with all other wells, an odds ratio greater than 5, and a frequency greater than 0.1% in two replicate wells. Cross-reactive clonotypes were defined as significantly expanded in SARS-CoV-2 spike wells and in at least one common cold coronavirus spike condition. Using the stringdist R package, CDR3 similarity was measured by Levenshtein distance, and unrooted trees were constructed with ape in R 3.6.1. TCRdb holds this immuneACCESS table with in-frame rearrangements only. Some clones are missing; in checked studies, unresolved V genes explain under half, and the rest has no known cause. Clone size and the V and J calls come from that table; the DNA yielded D and trimming. Recorded for this sample are more than 15,000 clones; around 76% of them occurred a single time. Clones ranked in the top ten supply roughly 17% of the sample.

With regard to this clone: What antigen it recognizes has not been identified. Base quality data are lacking; no much larger clone is found one base away.

In the ViraFEST assay, PBMC were stimulated with viral peptide pools, and antigen-specific CD4+ T cell clonotypes were then identified by expansion using TCR sequencing. After about 10 days of culture, CD4+ T cells were isolated with the EasySep CD4+ T cell isolation kit. PCR-confirmed SARS-CoV-2 infection had occurred in convalescent patients between March and December 2020, before the Alpha, Beta and Delta variants emerged in the United States. Two million PBMC per well were cultured in IMDM with 5% human AB serum, 8.5 to 10 IU/ml IL-2 and gentamicin, plus 10 ug/ml peptides. Half of the culture medium was replaced with fresh IL-2-containing medium on days 3 and 7. Unless noted otherwise, every peptide stimulation condition was grown in triplicate wells. PBMC were separated from whole blood using Ficoll-Paque Plus gradient centrifugation and were then either cryopreserved at -140C or used fresh. Overlapping peptide pools spanned the spike proteins of SARS-CoV-2 and the common cold coronaviruses HCoV-NL63, HCoV-OC43 and HCoV-229E. Genomic DNA was extracted from cultured CD4+ T cells with the QIAamp micro DNA kit.

This receptor was taken from a human donor who had a prior SARS-CoV-2 infection. The rearrangement combines TRBV18 with TRBJ2-7, with the D gene uncertain. The sequencing used CD4+ T cells from PBMCs cultured with SARS-CoV-2 spike peptides, collected before COVID-19 vaccination. The cell subset or site label here, explained by the study, means: SARS-CoV-2 spike overlapping peptide pool stimulation. The DNA is TGTGCCAGCTCACCGAACTCCGCCTACGAGCAGTACTTC. Its protein reads: CASSPNSAYEQYF. With the portions outside the CDR3 filled from the reference TRBV18 and TRBJ2-7 genes, the complete variable region becomes NAGVMQNPRHLVRRRGQEARLRCSPMKGHSHVYWYRQLPEEGLKFMVYLQKENIIDESGMPKERFSAEFPKEGPSILRIQQVVRGDSAAYFCASSPNSAYEQYFGPGTRLTVT.